This is a list of T cell receptor beta chains from one sample in a study of blood T cell repertoires in COVID-19. Clones were read by immunoSEQ multiplex PCR, and TCRdb kept only the in-frame ones, dropping some. The sample includes about 330,000 clones, about 90% of them seen just once. The sample taken for sequencing was PBMCs or T cells enriched from blood (not recorded which). The receptors come from a woman aged 30 to 39 who had recovered from COVID-19. CDR3s include the opening cysteine and the closing phenylalanine or tryptophan. The D gene is left open where the match is weak.

v_call: TRBV24-1; j_call: TRBJ1-1; d_call: TRBD1; cdr3_aa: CATSDVPKGQGGGYRVPENTEAFF
v_call: TRBV5-1; j_call: TRBJ1-2; d_call: TRBD1; cdr3_aa: CASSKGQGEGYTF
v_call: TRBV14; j_call: TRBJ1-2; d_call: NA; cdr3_aa: CASSRTDSIYGYTF
v_call: TRBV6-5; j_call: TRBJ2-7; d_call: NA; cdr3_aa: CASSYSRQSSYEQYF
v_call: TRBV7-2; j_call: TRBJ1-4; d_call: NA; cdr3_aa: CASSVGRGNEKLFF
v_call: TRBV6-5; j_call: TRBJ1-1; d_call: NA; cdr3_aa: CASSYSSGLMNTEAFF
v_call: TRBV6-2/TRBV6-3; j_call: TRBJ2-7; d_call: NA; cdr3_aa: CASSRQYEQYF
v_call: TRBV6-5; j_call: TRBJ1-6; d_call: NA; cdr3_aa: CASSSPRPLHF
v_call: TRBV12-3/TRBV12-4; j_call: TRBJ2-1; d_call: NA; cdr3_aa: CASSFGGTREQFF
v_call: TRBV5-1; j_call: TRBJ2-1; d_call: TRBD1; cdr3_aa: CASSKVQGAYNEQFF
v_call: TRBV18; j_call: TRBJ1-6; d_call: TRBD1; cdr3_aa: CASSPGQNSPLHF